This is a list of T cell receptor beta chains from one sample in a study of T-cell memory formation after mild COVID-19. TCRdb processed the 5' RACE reads anew with MiXCR; each CDR3 protein has one entry. The table shows about 400,000 distinct CDR3 sequences, with approximately 15% occurring only once. Material for sequencing was PBMCs or a T cell subset sorted from them (not recorded which). These receptors came from a man aged 18 to 29 who had mild COVID-19 (a few samples of this study predate the infection). Cell type and time point are not known. The CDR3 runs from the conserved cysteine through the conserved F or W. A D gene is named only where the DNA matches it firmly. The listing skips clone size in some rows; elsewhere it reads once, few, many or a size class.

size: few
J: TRBJ2-5
V: TRBV24-1
D: TRBD1
DNA: TGTGCCACCAGCCCGGGACAGACCTTCGGCGGCCGAGAGACCCAGTACTTC
CDR3: CATSPGQTFGGRETQYF

size: few
J: TRBJ2-7
V: TRBV5-4
D: NA
DNA: TGTGCCAGCAGCTTAGGCGCGGGGGCCCTCTACGAGCAGTACTTC
CDR3: CASSLGAGALYEQYF

size: few
J: TRBJ1-2
V: TRBV6-2/TRBV6-3
D: TRBD1
DNA: TGTGCCAGCAGAACCGGACAGGGGGGCGGCTACACCTTC
CDR3: CASRTGQGGGYTF

size: few
J: TRBJ1-2
V: TRBV4-1
D: NA
DNA: TGCGCCAGCAGCCAAGAAGGTCCAGGGGTGAATGGCTACACCTTC
CDR3: CASSQEGPGVNGYTF

size: NA
J: TRBJ2-1
V: TRBV7-9
D: TRBD2
DNA: TGTGCCAGCAGCGCCCCCCCCGGGACTAGCGGCTACAATGAGCAGTTCTTC
CDR3: CASSAPPGTSGYNEQFF

size: NA
J: TRBJ1-2
V: TRBV10-3
D: NA
DNA: TGTGCCATCAGTGCCCGGGGGGGGCTCCGACGGGATGGCTACACCTTC
CDR3: CAISARGGLRRDGYTF

size: many
J: TRBJ1-5
V: TRBV20-1
D: TRBD1
DNA: TGCAGTGCCCGGACAGGGGCGTCGAATCAGCCCCAGCATTTT
CDR3: CSARTGASNQPQHF

size: few
J: TRBJ2-5
V: TRBV7-3
D: TRBD1
DNA: TGTGCCAGCAGCTTCCCGGGACAGGGACAAGAGACCCAGTACTTC
CDR3: CASSFPGQGQETQYF

size: NA
J: TRBJ2-7
V: TRBV4-1
D: NA
DNA: TGCGCCAGCAGGGGGTCGGCGGGGCGGCAGTACTTC
CDR3: CASRGSAGRQYF

size: NA
J: TRBJ2-7
V: TRBV5-5
D: NA
DNA: TGTGCCACCTCACTCTCTACTGCGGTCTACGAGCAGTACTTC
CDR3: CATSLSTAVYEQYF

size: many
J: TRBJ2-2
V: TRBV6-5
D: NA
DNA: TGTGCCAGCAGTTACTCGATGGTCCTGTACAGGGTTACGAACACCGGGGAGCTGTTTTTT
CDR3: CASSYSMVLYRVTNTGELFF

size: few
J: TRBJ1-3
V: TRBV14
D: TRBD1
DNA: TGTGCCAGCAGCCAGACAGGGGGCTCCGGAAACACCATATATTTT
CDR3: CASSQTGGSGNTIYF

size: NA
J: TRBJ2-3
V: TRBV7-3
D: NA
DNA: TGTGCCAGCAGCTCCGGATACTTATCCGATACGCAGTATTTT
CDR3: CASSSGYLSDTQYF

size: few
J: TRBJ2-7
V: TRBV5-1
D: NA
DNA: TGCGCCAGCAGCTTAGGACTACTACCCTACGAGCAGTACTTC
CDR3: CASSLGLLPYEQYF

size: few
J: TRBJ2-3
V: TRBV7-3
D: NA
DNA: TGTGCCACATCTTCCGGGGTAGCAGATACGCAGTATTTT
CDR3: CATSSGVADTQYF

size: NA
J: TRBJ2-3
V: TRBV4-2
D: TRBD2
DNA: TGTGCCAGCAGCCAAGATCTTGCGGGGGGGGCCCGTGAAGATACGCAGTATTTT
CDR3: CASSQDLAGGAREDTQYF

size: many
J: TRBJ2-7
V: TRBV12-3/TRBV12-4
D: TRBD1
DNA: TGTGCCAGCAGGCGACAGGGTTCCTCCTACGAGCAGTACTTC
CDR3: CASRRQGSSYEQYF

size: once
J: TRBJ1-4
V: TRBV29-1
D: NA
DNA: TGCAGCGTTGCAAGGGGGGCAACTAATGAAAAACTGTTTTTT
CDR3: CSVARGATNEKLFF

size: few
J: TRBJ2-3
V: TRBV5-1
D: TRBD2
DNA: TGCGCCAGCAACCTAGCGGGGGGGCACGATACGCAGTATTTT
CDR3: CASNLAGGHDTQYF

size: few
J: TRBJ2-5
V: TRBV12-3/TRBV12-4
D: TRBD1
DNA: TGTGCCAGCAGGGACAGGACAAACCAAGAGACCCAGTACTTC
CDR3: CASRDRTNQETQYF

size: many
J: TRBJ1-1
V: TRBV6-5
D: NA
DNA: TGTGCCAGCAGTTACTTAGTAGGCTCAGGATACACTGAAGCTTTCTTT
CDR3: CASSYLVGSGYTEAFF

size: NA
J: TRBJ1-1
V: TRBV9
D: NA
DNA: TGTGCCAGCAGCGCCAGCCGCGAGGGTTCGAACACTGAAGCTTTCTTT
CDR3: CASSASREGSNTEAFF

size: many
J: TRBJ2-3
V: TRBV11-3
D: TRBD2
DNA: TGTGCCAGCAGCAACCCTGGCCTAGCGGGGCTACATACGCAGTATTTT
CDR3: CASSNPGLAGLHTQYF

size: NA
J: TRBJ1-2
V: TRBV7-9
D: NA
DNA: TGTGCCAGCAGCTACGTAACCAGGGGCTACACCTTC
CDR3: CASSYVTRGYTF

size: NA
J: TRBJ2-1
V: TRBV7-6
D: NA
DNA: TGTGCCAGCAGCATAAGGGTCGGCAATGAGCAGTTCTTC
CDR3: CASSIRVGNEQFF

size: NA
J: TRBJ2-1
V: TRBV4-3
D: NA
DNA: TGCGCCAGCAGCCACATCCCCGAGGCCATCGAGCGTAATGAGCAGTTCTTC
CDR3: CASSHIPEAIERNEQFF

size: few
J: TRBJ1-1
V: TRBV7-2
D: NA
DNA: TGTGCCAGCAGCTTAGATCCAGGGAGAGGAGCTTTCTTT
CDR3: CASSLDPGRGAFF

size: NA
J: TRBJ2-1
V: TRBV4-1
D: NA
DNA: TGCGCCAGCAGCCAAGATCCCGGGGCCTACAATGAGCAGTTCTTC
CDR3: CASSQDPGAYNEQFF

size: few
J: TRBJ2-2
V: TRBV13
D: NA
DNA: TGTGCCAGCAACTTGTGGGGGCCGAACACCGGGGAGCTGTTTTTT
CDR3: CASNLWGPNTGELFF

size: many
J: TRBJ1-2
V: TRBV5-1
D: NA
DNA: TGCGCCAGCAGCGTACAGGGAACGGATGGCTACACCTTC
CDR3: CASSVQGTDGYTF

size: many
J: TRBJ1-6
V: TRBV7-2
D: NA
DNA: TGTGCCGGGAGAGGGGTCAATAATTCACCCCTCCACTTT
CDR3: CAGRGVNNSPLHF

size: few
J: TRBJ1-4
V: TRBV7-2
D: NA
DNA: TGTGCCAGCACCTCCGACCCTGGACCCAATGAAAAACTGTTTTTT
CDR3: CASTSDPGPNEKLFF

size: many
J: TRBJ2-7
V: TRBV14
D: NA
DNA: TGTGCCAGCAGCCAAGATTGGCTCCGGGGGAACTCCTACGAGCAGTACTTC
CDR3: CASSQDWLRGNSYEQYF

size: few
J: TRBJ2-1
V: TRBV27
D: NA
DNA: TGTGCCAGCAGTTTATTCTCCTACAATGAGCAGTTCTTC
CDR3: CASSLFSYNEQFF

size: few
J: TRBJ2-2
V: TRBV7-6
D: TRBD1
DNA: TGTGCCAGCAGCTTATGGGGACAGGGGGCGAGCACCGGGGAGCTGTTTTTT
CDR3: CASSLWGQGASTGELFF

size: NA
J: TRBJ2-5
V: TRBV15
D: NA
DNA: TGTGCCACCAGCAGAGGGGGGGTGCGGGTTTGGGAGACCCAGTACTTC
CDR3: CATSRGGVRVWETQYF

size: many
J: TRBJ2-3
V: TRBV7-2
D: TRBD2
DNA: TGTGCCAGCAGCTACGGACTAGCGGGCACAGATACGCAGTATTTT
CDR3: CASSYGLAGTDTQYF

size: NA
J: TRBJ1-5
V: TRBV9
D: NA
DNA: TGTGCCAGCAGCGTAGGCTTGAATCAGCCCCAGCATTTT
CDR3: CASSVGLNQPQHF

size: NA
J: TRBJ1-6
V: TRBV7-9
D: NA
DNA: TGTGCCAGCAGCTTAGTTGGCCAGAATTCACCCCTCCACTTT
CDR3: CASSLVGQNSPLHF

size: NA
J: TRBJ2-1
V: TRBV6-5
D: NA
DNA: TGTGCCAGCAGTTATCGCGCAGGGAGCAATGAGCAGTTCTTC
CDR3: CASSYRAGSNEQFF

size: few
J: TRBJ2-3
V: TRBV3-1
D: NA
DNA: TGTGCCAGCAGCCCGGGACTCGCTGTGGGAGATACGCAGTATTTT
CDR3: CASSPGLAVGDTQYF

size: few
J: TRBJ2-5
V: TRBV4-2
D: NA
DNA: TGTGCCAGCAGCCAGGACAGTCCAACTCGGGAGACCCAGTACTTC
CDR3: CASSQDSPTRETQYF

size: many
J: TRBJ2-3
V: TRBV4-1
D: NA
DNA: TGCGCCAGCAGCCAGGAGGGGGGGCCCAGCACAGATACGCAGTATTTT
CDR3: CASSQEGGPSTDTQYF

size: few
J: TRBJ1-5
V: TRBV4-3
D: NA
DNA: TGCGCCAGCAGCCGGGGGACGGCGCGGCAGCCCCAGCATTTT
CDR3: CASSRGTARQPQHF

size: NA
J: TRBJ1-3
V: TRBV29-1
D: NA
DNA: TGCAGCGTTGAAGTACGGGCAGGACTCTCTGGGAACACCATATATTTT
CDR3: CSVEVRAGLSGNTIYF

size: once
J: TRBJ1-1
V: TRBV5-6
D: NA
DNA: TGTGCCAGCAGCTTGGCCTTAAGGGAGAACACTGAAGCTTTCTTT
CDR3: CASSLALRENTEAFF